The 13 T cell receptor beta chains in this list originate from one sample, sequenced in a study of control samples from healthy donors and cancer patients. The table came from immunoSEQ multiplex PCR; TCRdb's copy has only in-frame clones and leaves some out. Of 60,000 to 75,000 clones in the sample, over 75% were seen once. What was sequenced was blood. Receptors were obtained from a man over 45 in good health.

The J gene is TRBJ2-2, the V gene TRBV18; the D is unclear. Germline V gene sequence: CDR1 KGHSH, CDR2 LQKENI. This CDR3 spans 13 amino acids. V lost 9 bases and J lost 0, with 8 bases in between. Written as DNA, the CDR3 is TGTGCCAGTTCCACCTCGAACACCGGGGAGCTGTTTTTT. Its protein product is CASSTSNTGELFF.

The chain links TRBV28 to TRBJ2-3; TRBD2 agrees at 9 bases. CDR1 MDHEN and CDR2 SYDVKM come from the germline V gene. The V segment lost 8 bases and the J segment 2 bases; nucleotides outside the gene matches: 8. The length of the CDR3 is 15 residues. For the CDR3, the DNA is TGTGCCAGCTCACTTCTAGCGGGGTTCACAGATACGCAGTATTTT. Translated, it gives CASSLLAGFTDTQYF.

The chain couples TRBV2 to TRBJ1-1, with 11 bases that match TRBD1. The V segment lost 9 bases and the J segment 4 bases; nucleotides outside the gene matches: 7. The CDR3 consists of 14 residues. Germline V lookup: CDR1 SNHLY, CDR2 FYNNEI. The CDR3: CASKWGTGGTEAFF. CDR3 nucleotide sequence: TGTGCCAGTAAATGGGGGACAGGGGGCACTGAAGCTTTCTTT.

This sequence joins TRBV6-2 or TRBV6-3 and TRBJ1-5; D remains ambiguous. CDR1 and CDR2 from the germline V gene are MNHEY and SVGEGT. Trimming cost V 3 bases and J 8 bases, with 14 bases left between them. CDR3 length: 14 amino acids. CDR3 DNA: TGTGCCAGCAGTTATCTGGGCCGGGTAGAGCCCCAGCATTTT. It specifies CASSYLGRVEPQHF.

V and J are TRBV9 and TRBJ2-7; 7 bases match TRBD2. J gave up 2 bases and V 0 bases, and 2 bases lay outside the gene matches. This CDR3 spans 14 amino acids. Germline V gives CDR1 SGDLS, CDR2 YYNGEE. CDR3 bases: TGTGCCAGCAGCGTAGACGGGAGGCCCTACGAGCAGTACTTC. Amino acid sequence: CASSVDGRPYEQYF.

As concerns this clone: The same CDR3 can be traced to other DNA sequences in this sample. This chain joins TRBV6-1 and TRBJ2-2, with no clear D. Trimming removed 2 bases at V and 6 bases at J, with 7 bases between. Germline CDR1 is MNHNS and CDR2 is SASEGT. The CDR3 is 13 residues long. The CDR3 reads CASSELGPGELFF. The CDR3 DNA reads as TGTGCCAGCAGTGAACTAGGGCCCGGGGAGCTGTTTTTT.

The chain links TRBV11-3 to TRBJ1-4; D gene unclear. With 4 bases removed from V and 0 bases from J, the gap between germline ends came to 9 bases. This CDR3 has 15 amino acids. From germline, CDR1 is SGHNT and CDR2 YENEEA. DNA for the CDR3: TGTGCCAGCAGCTCTCAGAGAACAACTAATGAAAAACTGTTTTTT. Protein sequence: CASSSQRTTNEKLFF.

CDR3 coding DNA: TGCGCCAGCAGCCCCCTCGGGGGACATCCTACGCAGTATTTT. Translation gives CASSPLGGHPTQYF. V usage is TRBV5-1 and J usage is TRBJ2-3; the D gene could be TRBD1 or TRBD2 (6 bases each). V was shortened by 4 bases and J by 8 bases, with 17 bases between the two germline ends. Germline V gene data show CDR1 as SGHRS and CDR2 as YFSETQ. This CDR3 has 14 amino acids. Variable domain in full (rest from reference TRBV5-1 and TRBJ2-3): KAGVTQTPRYLIKTRGQQVTLSCSPISGHRSVSWYQQTPGQGLQFLFEYFSETQRNKGNFPGRFSGRQFSNSRSEMNVSTLELGDSALYLCASSPLGGHPTQYFGPGTRLTVL.

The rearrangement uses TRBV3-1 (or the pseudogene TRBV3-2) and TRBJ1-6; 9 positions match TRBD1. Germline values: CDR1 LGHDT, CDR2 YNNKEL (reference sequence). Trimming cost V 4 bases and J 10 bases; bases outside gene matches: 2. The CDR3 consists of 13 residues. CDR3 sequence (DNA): TGTGCCAGCAGCCGACAGGGGGACTCACCCCTCCACTTT. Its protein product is CASSRQGDSPLHF.

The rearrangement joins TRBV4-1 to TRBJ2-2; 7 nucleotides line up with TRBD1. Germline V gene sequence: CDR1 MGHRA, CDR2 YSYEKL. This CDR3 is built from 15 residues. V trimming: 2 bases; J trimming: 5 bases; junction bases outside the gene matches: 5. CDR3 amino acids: CASSQHIQGTGELFF. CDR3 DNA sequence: TGCGCCAGCAGCCAACACATACAGGGGACCGGGGAGCTGTTTTTT.

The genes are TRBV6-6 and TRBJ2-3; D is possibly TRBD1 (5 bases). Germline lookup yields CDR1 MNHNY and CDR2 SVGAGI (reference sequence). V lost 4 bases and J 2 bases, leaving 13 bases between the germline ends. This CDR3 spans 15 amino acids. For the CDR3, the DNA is TGTGCCAGCAGTTGGCAGGGTCGTTACACAGATACGCAGTATTTT. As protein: CASSWQGRYTDTQYF.

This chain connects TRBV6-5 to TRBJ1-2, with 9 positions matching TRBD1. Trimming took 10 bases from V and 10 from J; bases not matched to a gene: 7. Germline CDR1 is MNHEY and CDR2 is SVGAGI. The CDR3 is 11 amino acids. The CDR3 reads CAIQTGGDYTF. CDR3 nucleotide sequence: TGTGCCATACAAACAGGGGGCGACTACACCTTC.

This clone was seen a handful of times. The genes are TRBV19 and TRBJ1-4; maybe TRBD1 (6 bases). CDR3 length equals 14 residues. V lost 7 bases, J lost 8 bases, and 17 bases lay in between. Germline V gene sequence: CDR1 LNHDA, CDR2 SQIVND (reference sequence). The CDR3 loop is CASTRWGLGEKLFF. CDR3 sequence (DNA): TGTGCCAGTACCCGGTGGGGGCTGGGGGAAAAACTGTTTTTT.